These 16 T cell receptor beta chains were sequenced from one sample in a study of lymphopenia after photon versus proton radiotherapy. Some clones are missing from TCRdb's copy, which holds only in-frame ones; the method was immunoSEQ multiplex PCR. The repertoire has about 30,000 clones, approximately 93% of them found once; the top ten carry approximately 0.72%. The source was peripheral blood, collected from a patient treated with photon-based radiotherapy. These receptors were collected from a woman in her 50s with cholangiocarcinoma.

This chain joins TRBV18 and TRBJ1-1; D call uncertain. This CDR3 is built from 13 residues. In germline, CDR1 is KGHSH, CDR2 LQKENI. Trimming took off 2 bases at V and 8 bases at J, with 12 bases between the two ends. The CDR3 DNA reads TGTGCCAGCTCACCAAAGCGGGCCGTCGAAGCTTTCTTT. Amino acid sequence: CASSPKRAVEAFF.

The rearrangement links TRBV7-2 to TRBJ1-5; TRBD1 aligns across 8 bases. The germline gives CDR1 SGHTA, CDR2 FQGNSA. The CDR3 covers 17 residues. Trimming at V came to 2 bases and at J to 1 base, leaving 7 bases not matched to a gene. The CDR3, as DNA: TGTGCCAGCAGCTTACTGACAGGGGCGGGCAGCAATCAGCCCCAGCATTTT. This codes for CASSLLTGAGSNQPQHF.

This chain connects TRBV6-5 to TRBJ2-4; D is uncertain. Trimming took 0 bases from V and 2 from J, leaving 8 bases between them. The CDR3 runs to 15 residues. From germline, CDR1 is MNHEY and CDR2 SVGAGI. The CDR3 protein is CASSYSRETKNIQYF. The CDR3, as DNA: TGTGCCAGCAGTTACTCGAGAGAAACCAAAAACATTCAGTACTTC.

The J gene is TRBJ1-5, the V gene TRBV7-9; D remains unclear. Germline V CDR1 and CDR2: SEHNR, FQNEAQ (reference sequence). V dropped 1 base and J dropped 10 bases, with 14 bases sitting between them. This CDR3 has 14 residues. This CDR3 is CASSLGGHSGPQHF. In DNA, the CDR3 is TGTGCCAGCAGCTTAGGTGGGCACTCGGGCCCCCAGCATTTT.

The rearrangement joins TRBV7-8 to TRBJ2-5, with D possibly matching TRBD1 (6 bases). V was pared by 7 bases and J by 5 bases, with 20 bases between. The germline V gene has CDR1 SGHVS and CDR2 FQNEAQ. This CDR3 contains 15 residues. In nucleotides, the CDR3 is TGTGCCAGCAAAGATAAGACAGGAGGCTCGGAGACCCAGTACTTC. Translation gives CASKDKTGGSETQYF.

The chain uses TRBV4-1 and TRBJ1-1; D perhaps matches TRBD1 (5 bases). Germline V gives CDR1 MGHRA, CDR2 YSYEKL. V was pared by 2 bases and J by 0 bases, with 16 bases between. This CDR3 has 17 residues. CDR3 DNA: TGCGCCAGCAGCCAATTTAGTCTCGGACAAATGAACACTGAAGCTTTCTTT. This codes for CASSQFSLGQMNTEAFF.

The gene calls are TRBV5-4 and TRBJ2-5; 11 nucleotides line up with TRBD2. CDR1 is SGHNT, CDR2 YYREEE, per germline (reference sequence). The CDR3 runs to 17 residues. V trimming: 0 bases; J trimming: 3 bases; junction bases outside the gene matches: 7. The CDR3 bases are TGTGCCAGCAGCTTGGCCACGAGTAGCGGGGGGGAAGAGACCCAGTACTTC. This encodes CASSLATSSGGEETQYF.

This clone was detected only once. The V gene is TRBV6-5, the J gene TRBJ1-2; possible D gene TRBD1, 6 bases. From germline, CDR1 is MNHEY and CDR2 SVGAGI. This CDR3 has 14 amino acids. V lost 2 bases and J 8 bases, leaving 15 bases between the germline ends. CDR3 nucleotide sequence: TGTGCCAGCAGTTACGACAGGACCAGTGGGGGCTACACCTTC. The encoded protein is CASSYDRTSGGYTF.

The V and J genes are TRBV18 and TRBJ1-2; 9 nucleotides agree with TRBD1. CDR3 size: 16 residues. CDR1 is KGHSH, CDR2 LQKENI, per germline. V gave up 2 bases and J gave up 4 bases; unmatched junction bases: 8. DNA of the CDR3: TGTGCCAGCTCACCATTCGGGACAGGGACTGGCTATGGCTACACCTTC. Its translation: CASSPFGTGTGYGYTF.

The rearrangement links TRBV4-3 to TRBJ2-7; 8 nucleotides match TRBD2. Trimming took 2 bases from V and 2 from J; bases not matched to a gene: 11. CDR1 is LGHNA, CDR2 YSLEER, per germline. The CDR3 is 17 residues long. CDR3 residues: CASSQSRVAGPTYEQYF. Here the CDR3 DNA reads TGCGCCAGCAGCCAAAGCAGGGTAGCGGGACCTACCTACGAGCAGTACTTC.

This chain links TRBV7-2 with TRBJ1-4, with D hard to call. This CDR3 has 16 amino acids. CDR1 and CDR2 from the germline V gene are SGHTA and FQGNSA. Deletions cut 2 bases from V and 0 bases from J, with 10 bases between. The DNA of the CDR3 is TGTGCCAGCAGCTTATATGGGAGATCAACTAATGAAAAACTGTTTTTT. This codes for CASSLYGRSTNEKLFF.

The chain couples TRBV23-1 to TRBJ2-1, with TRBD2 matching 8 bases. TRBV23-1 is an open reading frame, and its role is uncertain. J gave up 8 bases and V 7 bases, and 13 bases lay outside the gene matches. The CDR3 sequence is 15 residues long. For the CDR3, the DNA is TGCGCCAGCACAAGCCCCGGGGGGGCATGGTATGAGCAGTTCTTC. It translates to CASTSPGGAWYEQFF.

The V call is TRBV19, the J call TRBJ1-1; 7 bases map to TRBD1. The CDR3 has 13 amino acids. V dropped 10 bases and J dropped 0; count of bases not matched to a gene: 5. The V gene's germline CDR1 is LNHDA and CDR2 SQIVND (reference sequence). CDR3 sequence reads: CAIRDRVNTEAFF. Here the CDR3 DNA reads TGTGCCATAAGAGACAGGGTGAACACTGAAGCTTTCTTT.

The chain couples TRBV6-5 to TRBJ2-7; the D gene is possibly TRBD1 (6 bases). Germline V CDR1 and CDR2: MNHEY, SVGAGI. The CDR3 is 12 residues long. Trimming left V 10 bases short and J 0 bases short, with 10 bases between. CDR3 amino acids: CATGQNSYEQYF. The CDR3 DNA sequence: TGTGCCACCGGACAGAACTCCTACGAGCAGTACTTC.

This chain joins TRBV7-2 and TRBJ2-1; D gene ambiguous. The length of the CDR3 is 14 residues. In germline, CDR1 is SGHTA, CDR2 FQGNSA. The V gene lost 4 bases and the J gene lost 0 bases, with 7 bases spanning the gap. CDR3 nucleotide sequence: TGTGCCAGCAGCTCACATAGCTCCTACAATGAGCAGTTCTTC. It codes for CASSSHSSYNEQFF. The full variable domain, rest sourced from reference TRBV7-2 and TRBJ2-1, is GAGVSQSPSNKVTEKGKDVELRCDPISGHTALYWYRQSLGQGLEFLIYFQGNSAPDKSGLPSDRFSAERTGGSVSTLTIQRTQQEDSAVYLCASSSHSSYNEQFFGPGTRLTVL.

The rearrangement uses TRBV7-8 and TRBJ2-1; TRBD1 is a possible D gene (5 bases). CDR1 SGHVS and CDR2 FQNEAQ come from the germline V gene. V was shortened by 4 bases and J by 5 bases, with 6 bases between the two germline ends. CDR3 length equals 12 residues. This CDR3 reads CASSWGNNEQFF. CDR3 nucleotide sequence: TGTGCCAGCAGCTGGGGCAACAATGAGCAGTTCTTC.